These 20 T cell receptor beta chains were sequenced from one sample in a study of neurological immune-mediated disorders (dated by TCRdb to the late 2010s). Library method: 5' RACE. Sequencing used an Illumina HiSeq 2500. TCRdb itself trimmed the public reads at Q25 with fastp, ran MiXCR and retained productive beta chains. Rows with a matching CDR3 protein are joined into one entry that keeps the most common DNA and genes. The sample includes around 44,000 distinct CDR3 sequences, with roughly 2.5% observed a single time. The top ten clones comprise around 12% of the sample. Specimen: PBMCs. The receptors were sampled from a man aged 25 to 40 with multiple sclerosis.

This clonotype came up many times. The chain carries TRBV20-1 and TRBJ2-3; D assignment may be TRBD1 or TRBD2 (6 bases each). Germline CDR1 is DFQATT and CDR2 is SNEGSKA (reference sequence). Trimming removed 8 bases at V and 5 bases at J, with 17 bases between. The CDR3 has 13 amino acids. The DNA for the CDR3 is TGCAGTTGGAGGGGGAGAAGGTTAGATACGCAGTATTTT. It encodes CSWRGRRLDTQYF.

This clonotype was detected many times. The chain has TRBV5-1 and TRBJ2-1, with D unresolved. CDR1 is SGHRS and CDR2 is YFSETQ in the germline V gene. V lost 0 bases, J lost 4 bases, and 11 bases lay in between. The CDR3 runs 15 residues. DNA of the CDR3: TGCGCCAGCAGCTTGGCCGTGAACAGATACAATGAGCAGTTCTTC. Amino acid sequence: CASSLAVNRYNEQFF.

This clonotype has ten or more counts. This sequence joins TRBV10-1 and TRBJ1-2; 10 nucleotides agree with TRBD1. This CDR3 comprises 15 residues. V shed 6 bases and J 4 bases; nucleotides not matched to a gene: 8. In germline, CDR1 is WNHNN, CDR2 SYGVQD (reference sequence). The CDR3: CASSGDRGGLYGYTF. The CDR3 coding sequence is TGCGCCAGCAGCGGGGACAGGGGAGGTCTCTATGGCTACACCTTC.

This clonotype was observed many times. The chain combines TRBV7-7 with TRBJ2-7; D perhaps matches TRBD2 (5 bases). V was clipped by 4 bases and J by 4 bases, with 14 bases between them. In germline, CDR1 is SSHAT, CDR2 FNYEAQ (reference sequence). The CDR3 has 14 residues. In nucleotides, the CDR3 is TGTGCCAGCAGCTCGGACTTAAACCGTTACGAGCAGTACTTC. Its translation is CASSSDLNRYEQYF.

The table lists this clonotype with a few counts. Just one base apart from a much larger clone, this may be a read error. The V call is TRBV27, the J call TRBJ2-6; D gene unclear. The CDR3 spans 15 residues. Per germline, CDR1 MNHEY and CDR2 SMNVEV (reference sequence). Written as DNA, the CDR3 is TGTGCCAGCGCTACTGGGGTGAATGGGGACAACGTCCTGACTTTC. Translated: CASATGVNGDNVLTF.

This clonotype was recorded many times. The genes are TRBV25-1 and TRBJ2-6; 8 nucleotides agree with TRBD1. The germline CDR1 and CDR2 sequences are MGHDK and SYGVNS. Trimming cost V 3 bases and J 0 bases; bases outside gene matches: 7. The CDR3 totals 18 residues. This CDR3 is CASSDPAGGASGANVLTF. The CDR3 DNA reads TGTGCCAGCAGTGATCCAGCAGGGGGCGCCTCTGGGGCCAACGTCCTGACTTTC.

This clonotype was seen ten or more times. The chain couples TRBV5-1 to TRBJ2-7; D gene uncertain. V gave up 0 bases and J gave up 3 bases, with 13 bases separating them. Germline values: CDR1 SGHRS, CDR2 YFSETQ. The CDR3 spans 15 residues. The CDR3 here is CASSLVGGEVYEQYF. The CDR3 DNA is TGCGCCAGCAGCTTGGTAGGCGGAGAGGTCTACGAGCAGTACTTC.

This clonotype was seen many times. This chain joins TRBV5-1 and TRBJ1-1, with D uncertain. The V end was cut by 7 bases, the J end by 1 base, with 14 bases between. The V gene's germline CDR1 is SGHRS and CDR2 YFSETQ. The CDR3 loop spans 14 amino acids. CDR3 sequence: CASGSRPGNTEAFF. The CDR3 DNA is TGCGCCAGCGGGTCCAGGCCGGGGAACACTGAAGCTTTCTTT.

This clonotype has more than one count but fewer than ten. A read error is possible here, since a much larger clone lies one base away. The gene calls are TRBV6-5 and TRBJ2-7; D is uncertain. Per germline, CDR1 MNHEY and CDR2 SVGAGI. V shed 6 bases and J shed 6 bases, with 15 bases lying between them. The CDR3 sequence is 13 residues long. DNA of the CDR3: TGTGCCAGCAGGCGCGGACGCATCTCCGAGCAGTACTTC. Translation: CASRRGRISEQYF.

Ten or more counts support this clonotype. The chain employs TRBV7-9 and TRBJ1-5; 7 positions agree with TRBD1. The J segment lost 9 bases and the V segment lost 4 bases, leaving 3 bases of the junction unmatched. Germline V gene lookup returns CDR1 SEHNR and CDR2 FQNEAQ (reference sequence). The CDR3 runs to 12 residues. The CDR3 is CASSSGQAPQHF. The CDR3 DNA follows: TGTGCCAGCAGCTCAGGACAGGCGCCCCAGCATTTT.

In this sample, this clonotype turned up many times. The chain links TRBV28 to TRBJ1-2, with D possibly matching TRBD1 (6 bases). Trimming removed 2 bases at V and 5 bases at J, with 18 bases between. The CDR3 contains 16 residues. Germline lookup yields CDR1 MDHEN and CDR2 SYDVKM. The CDR3 sequence is CASSLARGGRGYGYTF. The CDR3 region has the DNA TGTGCCAGCAGTTTAGCCCGGGGAGGAAGGGGGTATGGCTACACCTTC.

This clonotype was seen repeatedly, ten times or more. V usage is TRBV5-1 and J usage is TRBJ1-1; tentatively, D is TRBD1 (6 bases). Germline CDR1 SGHRS, CDR2 YFSETQ. V was trimmed by 4 bases and J by 2 bases, leaving 12 bases between them. CDR3 size: 14 residues. The CDR3 region has the DNA TGCGCCAGCAGCACTGGGACATCTAACACTGAAGCTTTCTTT. Amino acid sequence: CASSTGTSNTEAFF.

This clonotype occurred many times. The chain is built from TRBV6-4 and TRBJ2-1; 9 positions agree with TRBD1. The V gene end was trimmed by 0 bases and the J gene end by 8 bases; junction bases not matched to a gene: 8. This CDR3 is built from 16 residues. Per the germline V gene, CDR1 is MRHNA and CDR2 is SNTAGT. CDR3 protein: CASSDSPGQGSDEQFF. The CDR3 DNA reads TGTGCCAGCAGTGACTCACCGGGACAGGGTAGCGATGAGCAGTTCTTC.

This clonotype was seen repeatedly, ten times or more. The chain links TRBV20-1 to TRBJ2-5, with 8 bases matching TRBD1. The junction had 14 bases not matched to a gene; V was cut back by 5 bases and J by 6 bases. The CDR3 extends over 15 amino acids. Germline CDR1 reads DFQATT; CDR2 reads SNEGSKA (reference sequence). The CDR3 reads CSAPGTGQGGQTQYF. Written as DNA, the CDR3 is TGCAGTGCTCCTGGTACCGGACAGGGAGGACAGACCCAGTACTTC.

This clonotype was seen at least ten times. The J gene is TRBJ2-4, the V gene TRBV5-5; possibly TRBD1 for D (5 bases). The CDR3 covers 15 residues. CDR1 and CDR2 from the germline V gene are SGHKS and YYEKEE (reference sequence). Trimming shortened V by 1 base and J by 0 bases, and 8 bases separated the two germline ends. CDR3 amino acids: CASSLIGEAKNIQYF. The CDR3 nucleotides are TGTGCCAGCAGCTTGATAGGGGAAGCCAAAAACATTCAGTACTTC.

This clonotype was seen many times. This chain uses TRBV10-3 with TRBJ2-7; D is unresolved. The germline V and J ends were trimmed by 8 bases and 4 bases, with 15 bases remaining between them. Germline CDR1 reads ENHRY; CDR2 reads SYGVKD. CDR3 length equals 13 residues. CDR3 bases: TGTGCCATCGGCCCGAACAGCCTTTACGAGCAGTACTTC. It is translated as CAIGPNSLYEQYF.

This clonotype was recorded many times. This chain uses TRBV7-2 with TRBJ2-1; 9 nucleotides match TRBD1. CDR3 length: 15 residues. Germline values: CDR1 SGHTA, CDR2 FQGNSA. V lost 3 bases to trimming and J lost 7 bases; unmatched junction nucleotides: 7. For the CDR3, the DNA is TGTGCCAGCAGCTTTGTCCCGGGACAGGGTAATGAGCAGTTCTTC. It translates to CASSFVPGQGNEQFF.

This clonotype was detected many times. The chain couples TRBV29-1 to TRBJ2-1, with D possibly matching TRBD2 (6 bases). V was pared by 3 bases and J by 1 base, with 13 bases between. CDR1 SQVTM and CDR2 ANQGSEA come from the germline V gene. The CDR3 loop spans 15 amino acids. CDR3 sequence: CSVEGRGGSYNEQFF. The DNA for the CDR3 is TGCAGCGTTGAGGGAAGGGGAGGTTCCTACAATGAGCAGTTCTTC.

This clonotype appeared many times. The chain links TRBV7-2 to TRBJ2-3; D gene ambiguous. V gave up 2 bases and J gave up 2 bases, with 2 bases separating them. Germline CDR1 and CDR2: SGHTA and FQGNSA. This CDR3 is built from 12 residues. Here the CDR3 reads CASSLFTDTQYF. The CDR3 DNA follows: TGTGCCAGCAGCTTATTCACAGATACGCAGTATTTT.

This clonotype has a count of ten or more. The rearrangement links TRBV7-9 to TRBJ2-3, with D tentatively TRBD1 or TRBD2 (5 bases each). Germline V gene lookup returns CDR1 SEHNR and CDR2 FQNEAQ (reference sequence). Trimming removed 5 bases at V and 2 bases at J, with 14 bases between. This CDR3 is 15 amino acids long. As DNA, the CDR3 is TGTGCCAGCAGCCCCATGGGACGGACCACAGATACGCAGTATTTT. This gives the protein CASSPMGRTTDTQYF.